Listed below are T cell receptor beta chains from one sample, sequenced in a study of T cells after posttransplantation cyclophosphamide. Sequenced by immunoSEQ multiplex PCR; TCRdb stores in-frame clones only, minus some. The sample has around 13,000 clones, around 81% seen once; the top ten hold roughly 0.83%. Input material: memory CD4+ T cells sorted from PBMCs. Every receptor here comes from a man aged 45 to 65 in good health, CMV-negative, and a related stem cell transplant donor. CDR3s include the opening cysteine and the closing phenylalanine or tryptophan. A D gene is named only where the DNA matches it firmly. Size is stated for part of the rows, as once, few or many counts, or as a class when the clone is expanded.

V gene,J gene,D gene,clone size,CDR3 DNA,CDR3 protein
TRBV29-1,TRBJ1-5,.,.,TGCAGCGTTGGGACAGCGAAAGGCAATCAGCCCCAGCATTTT,CSVGTAKGNQPQHF
TRBV11-1,TRBJ2-5,TRBD2,.,TGTGCCAGCAGCTTAGATAATAGCGGGGCCGAAGAGACCCAGTACTTC,CASSLDNSGAEETQYF
TRBV7-8,TRBJ1-2,TRBD1,.,TGTGCCAGCAGCCTAAGGACAGGAGGGGATGGCTACACCTTC,CASSLRTGGDGYTF
TRBV7-2,TRBJ2-1,TRBD2,.,TGTGCCAGCAGACCTAGCGGGGGTTACAATGAGCAGTTCTTC,CASRPSGGYNEQFF
TRBV11-3,TRBJ2-1,TRBD2,.,TGTGCCAGCAGCTCTGGGAGGACTAGCGGGGGGTACAATGAGCAGTTCTTC,CASSSGRTSGGYNEQFF
TRBV6-6,TRBJ2-4,TRBD1,.,TGTGCCAGCACCGGGGACAGAAAAAACATTCAGTACTTC,CASTGDRKNIQYF
TRBV10-3,TRBJ2-1,.,.,TGTGCCATCGGCACTACAGGGAAGGGTGAGCAGTTCTTC,CAIGTTGKGEQFF
TRBV9,TRBJ2-1,.,few,TGTGCCAGCAGCGATCGGATCCGAGGTAGAAATGAGCAGTTCTTC,CASSDRIRGRNEQFF
TRBV5-8,TRBJ2-7,TRBD1,.,TGTGCCAGCAGTTCGAGGACAGGGGGCGGATACGAGCAGTACTTC,CASSSRTGGGYEQYF
TRBV2,TRBJ1-1,.,.,TGTGCCAGCAGTGAGGCGGTGGGAGCTTTCTTT,CASSEAVGAFF
TRBV6-6,TRBJ1-6,.,.,TGTGCCAGCAGTTACTCGAGGGCAGAAAATTCCCCCCTCCACTTT,CASSYSRAENSPLHF
TRBV5-1,TRBJ2-5,.,.,TGCGCCAGCAGCAAACAACAAGAGACCCAGTACTTC,CASSKQQETQYF
TRBV4-3,TRBJ1-5,TRBD1,.,TGCGCCAGCAGCCACAACAGGGGGTTTGGGCAGCCCCAGCATTTT,CASSHNRGFGQPQHF
TRBV18,TRBJ1-5,TRBD1,.,TGTGCCAGCTCAGCAGAGGGGGCAGGTCAGCCCCAGCATTTT,CASSAEGAGQPQHF
TRBV7-6,TRBJ2-5,.,.,TGTGCCAGCATCCCTACGTGGGGGCCTCGGGAGACCCAGTACTTC,CASIPTWGPRETQYF
TRBV7-8,TRBJ1-1,TRBD1,once,TGTGCCAGCAGCTCCTCCGGGACAGGGGCGGTAACTGAAGCTTTCTTT,CASSSSGTGAVTEAFF
TRBV5-4,TRBJ1-3,.,once,TGTGCCAGCAGCTTGAGGGAGGCTGGAAACACCATATATTTT,CASSLREAGNTIYF
TRBV25-1,TRBJ2-5,.,once,TGTGCCAGCAGTGTCCGTCGGGGAGGAGAGACCCAGTACTTC,CASSVRRGGETQYF
TRBV19,TRBJ1-5,TRBD1,.,TGTGCCAGTAGCAGAGGACAGGGAGGGTGGCAGCCCCAGCATTTT,CASSRGQGGWQPQHF
TRBV29-1,TRBJ2-7,.,.,TGCAGCGTTGAAGGGGGAGCTTCCCCCCACGAGCAGTACTTC,CSVEGGASPHEQYF
TRBV2,TRBJ1-5,.,.,TGTGCCAGCGCAGGACAGAGCAATCAGCCCCAGCATTTT,CASAGQSNQPQHF
TRBV15,TRBJ2-2,.,.,TGTGCCACCAGCAGAGATATGGGAGACACCGGGGAGCTGTTTTTT,CATSRDMGDTGELFF
TRBV30,TRBJ1-3,.,few,TGTGCCTGGAGTGTTAACGGGAGAAACACCATATATTTT,CAWSVNGRNTIYF
TRBV27,TRBJ1-1,TRBD1,few,TGTGCCAGCAGTTCCCGGACAGGGGGGAGGAACACTGAAGCTTTCTTT,CASSSRTGGRNTEAFF
TRBV5-1,TRBJ1-1,.,.,TGCGCCAGCAGCTTGGGGCCCTCTGAAGCTTTCTTT,CASSLGPSEAFF
TRBV5-1,TRBJ1-4,.,.,TGCGCCAGCTCAACCTCGCGCGCAACTAATGAAAAACTGTTTTTT,CASSTSRATNEKLFF
TRBV5-6,TRBJ2-2,TRBD1,.,TGTGCCAGCAGCTTCCACAGGGGGTCGGGGAACACCGGGGAGCTGTTTTTT,CASSFHRGSGNTGELFF
TRBV5-1,TRBJ2-7,.,.,TGCGCCAGCATGACTAATGGAGGGCGTGAGCAGTACTTC,CASMTNGGREQYF
TRBV29-1,TRBJ2-1,TRBD2,.,TGCAGCGTCAGCGGGAGCTCTTCCTACAATGAGCAGTTCTTC,CSVSGSSSYNEQFF
TRBV19,TRBJ1-1,.,.,TGTGCCAGTAGTATAATCGGGGAAGGGAACACTGAAGCTTTCTTT,CASSIIGEGNTEAFF
TRBV7-8,TRBJ2-1,TRBD2,once,TGTGCCAGCAGCCTTACTAGCGGGAGGGCAACTCCAAGTGAGCAGTTCTTC,CASSLTSGRATPSEQFF
TRBV4-1,TRBJ2-7,.,.,TGCGCCAGCAGCCAAGATTCGGGGTTGGGGACTTCCGAACGGGAGCAGTACTTC,CASSQDSGLGTSEREQYF
TRBV9,TRBJ2-3,TRBD2,.,TGTGCCAGCGGTAGCGGGACCCCGAGGGATACGCAGTATTTT,CASGSGTPRDTQYF
TRBV4-2,TRBJ1-1,.,.,TGTGCCAGCAGCCAAGAACGACAGTTGAACACTGAAGCTTTCTTT,CASSQERQLNTEAFF
TRBV19,TRBJ1-5,.,.,TGTGCCAGCGCAGGGTTAACGGCCAATCAGCCCCAGCATTTT,CASAGLTANQPQHF
TRBV30,TRBJ1-4,TRBD1,.,TGTGCCTGGACCCGGGGACAGGGGAATGAAAAACTGTTTTTT,CAWTRGQGNEKLFF
TRBV11-2,TRBJ2-2,TRBD2,.,TGTGCCAGCAGAGTTAGCGGGGTGAACACCGGGGAGCTGTTTTTT,CASRVSGVNTGELFF
TRBV2,TRBJ1-1,TRBD1,.,TGTGCCAGCAGTCGCGACAGGGGGAACACTGAAGCTTTCTTT,CASSRDRGNTEAFF
TRBV4-3,TRBJ2-1,.,few,TGCGCCAGCAGCCAAGAGGTACAGGGCTTGGGAAATTACAATGAGCAGTTCTTC,CASSQEVQGLGNYNEQFF
TRBV9,TRBJ2-1,TRBD2,.,TGTGCCAGCAGCGTGGGGGGGATCAACAATGAGCAGTTCTTC,CASSVGGINNEQFF
TRBV2,TRBJ1-1,TRBD1,.,TGTGCCAGCAGTATGTTAGACAGGGTGAACACTGAAGCTTTCTTT,CASSMLDRVNTEAFF
TRBV11-2,TRBJ2-7,TRBD2,.,TGTGCCAGCAGCCTCACTAGCGGGACCGAGCAGTACTTC,CASSLTSGTEQYF
TRBV5-1,TRBJ2-2,.,.,TGCGCCAGCAGCTTGGACTCGAACACCGGGGAGCTGTTTTTT,CASSLDSNTGELFF
TRBV14,TRBJ2-5,.,once,TGTGCCAGCAGCCAGGCCCCCAAGGAGACCCAGTACTTC,CASSQAPKETQYF
TRBV11-2,TRBJ2-3,TRBD1,.,TGTGCCAGCACCGTGGGACAGGTCGGACCCAACACAGATACGCAGTATTTT,CASTVGQVGPNTDTQYF
TRBV5-4,TRBJ2-2,TRBD1,.,TGTGCCAGCAGCTCAGAAGACAGGGCGGCCGGGGAGCTGTTTTTT,CASSSEDRAAGELFF
TRBV9,TRBJ1-4,.,.,TGTGCCAGCAGCGTAGCTACCCAGGCAACTAATGAAAAACTGTTTTTT,CASSVATQATNEKLFF
TRBV25-1,TRBJ2-2,TRBD1,once,TGTGCCAGCGGCGGACAGGGAAGCCCCGGGGAGCTGTTTTTT,CASGGQGSPGELFF
TRBV7-8,TRBJ2-7,TRBD1,.,TGTGCCAGCAGCCCCGAGCCCCGGGACAGGGAGTACGAGCAGTACTTC,CASSPEPRDREYEQYF
TRBV7-7,TRBJ2-3,TRBD2,.,TGTGCCAGCAGCTTAGGGACTAGCGGGGTCACAGATACGCAGTATTTT,CASSLGTSGVTDTQYF
TRBV7-9,TRBJ2-7,TRBD1,.,TGTGCCAGCAGCAGATGGACAGGGACGGGTGACGAGCAGTACTTC,CASSRWTGTGDEQYF
TRBV4-1,TRBJ2-1,TRBD2,.,TGTGCCAGCAACGCGGGAGCCTACAATGAGCAGTTCTTC,CASNAGAYNEQFF
TRBV11-3,TRBJ2-7,TRBD2,.,TGTGCCAGCAGCCCCCTCCGGGGCGGGAGCAGTACCTACGAGCAGTACTTC,CASSPLRGGSSTYEQYF
TRBV30,TRBJ1-1,.,.,TGTGCCTGGAGTGTACAAAGGGGTCTGAACACTGAAGCTTTCTTT,CAWSVQRGLNTEAFF
TRBV7-2,TRBJ1-4,.,.,TGTGCCAGCAGCCAACCGGGAGCTCAGGGTGAAAAACTGTTTTTT,CASSQPGAQGEKLFF
TRBV15,TRBJ1-5,.,.,TGTGCCACCAGCACGCCGGCAGGGGCTGGCCAGCCCCAGCATTTT,CATSTPAGAGQPQHF
TRBV6-5,TRBJ1-2,.,once,TGTGCCAGCACCAGGACAGCGGCTAACTATGGCTACACCTTC,CASTRTAANYGYTF
TRBV20-1,TRBJ1-2,.,.,TGCAGTGCGCAGACCAGGGATGGCTACACCTTC,CSAQTRDGYTF
TRBV29-1,TRBJ1-1,TRBD1,.,TGCAGCGTTGAAGAGCTGAGACAGGGGCCCCCTGAAGCTTTCTTT,CSVEELRQGPPEAFF